This T cell receptor beta chain appears in the sequencing data of a study of Ad26.COV2.S vaccination and SARS-CoV-2 variants. Regarding the study as a whole: Total responses of T cells may have been underestimated by the analyses of TCR breadth and depth.

Some clones are missing from TCRdb's copy, which holds only in-frame ones; the method was immunoSEQ multiplex PCR. The table records 430,000 or so clones, 89% of them present only once. With regard to this clone: The antigen is unknown.

Treatment given: around 19 received Ad26.COV2.S at low or high dose, single or two shots; several received placebo; per-sample allocation not given. Sampling happened 63 days after the first vaccine or placebo injection. Boston hosted the donor, who was an adult aged 18-55 years. Built on an Ad26 vector, the vaccine expressed Wuhan-strain SARS-CoV-2 spike. Germline V CDR1 and CDR2: KGHSH, LQKENI. This CDR3 contains 15 residues. V was shortened by 3 bases and J by 5 bases, with 14 bases between the two germline ends. The source material was peripheral blood, sampled in a trial of Ad26.COV2.S vaccine versus placebo. The chain joins TRBV18 to TRBJ1-5; D is possibly TRBD1 (5 bases). This clonotype originated in a person aged 18-60 years who received the Ad26.COV2.S COVID-19 vaccine or a placebo. This chain's CDR3 is CASSPPGARDQPQHF. The CDR3 nucleotides read TGTGCCAGCTCACCCCCTGGGGCCCGTGATCAGCCCCAGCATTTT.